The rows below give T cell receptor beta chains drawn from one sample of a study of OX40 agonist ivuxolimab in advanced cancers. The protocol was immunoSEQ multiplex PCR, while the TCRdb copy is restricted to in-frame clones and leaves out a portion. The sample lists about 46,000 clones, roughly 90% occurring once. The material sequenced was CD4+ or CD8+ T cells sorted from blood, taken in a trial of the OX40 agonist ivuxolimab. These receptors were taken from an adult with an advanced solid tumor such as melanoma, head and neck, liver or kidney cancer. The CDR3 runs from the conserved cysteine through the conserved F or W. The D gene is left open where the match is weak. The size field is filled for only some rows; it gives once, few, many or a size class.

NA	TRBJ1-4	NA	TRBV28	TGTGCCAGCAGTTTTACGTATTGGGAAAAACTGTTTTTT	CASSFTYWEKLFF
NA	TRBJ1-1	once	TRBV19	TGTGCCAGTAGTATATCGGCCTATCAAGGAAACACTGAAGCTTTCTTT	CASSISAYQGNTEAFF
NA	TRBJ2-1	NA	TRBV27	TGTGCCAGCAGTTTATTGGGGGGCCGAGGAAATGAGCAGTTCTTC	CASSLLGGRGNEQFF
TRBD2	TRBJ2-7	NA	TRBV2	TGTGCCAGCAGTACTCCTAGCGGTCTGTCCTACGAGCAGTACTTC	CASSTPSGLSYEQYF
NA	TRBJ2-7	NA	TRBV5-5	TGTGCCAGCAGCTTGGCGAGGGGCCACTCCTACGAGCAGTACTTC	CASSLARGHSYEQYF
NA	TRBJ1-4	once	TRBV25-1	TGTGCCAGCAGTGAATTGGGGAGTGGGGCAACTAATGAAAAACTGTTTTTT	CASSELGSGATNEKLFF
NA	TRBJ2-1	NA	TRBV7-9	TGTGCCAGCAGCTTAGACTGGGGCAATGAGCAGTTCTTC	CASSLDWGNEQFF
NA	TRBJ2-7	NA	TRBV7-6	TGTGCCAGCAGCCCCACTTCCTCCTACGAGCAGTACTTC	CASSPTSSYEQYF
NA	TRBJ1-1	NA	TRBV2	TGTGCCAGCGATGGCACAGGTGAAGCTTTCTTT	CASDGTGEAFF
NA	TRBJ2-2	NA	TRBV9	TGTGCCAGCAGCGACGGGGGCACCGGGGAGCTGTTTTTT	CASSDGGTGELFF
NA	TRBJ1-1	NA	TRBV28	TGTGCCAGCAGTCTAGAGCTGAACACTGAAGCTTTCTTT	CASSLELNTEAFF
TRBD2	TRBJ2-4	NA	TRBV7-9	TGTGCCAGCACCTATTTGGGACTAGAAAAAAACATTCAGTACTTC	CASTYLGLEKNIQYF
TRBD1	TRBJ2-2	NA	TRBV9	TGTGCCAGCAGCATCGGACAGGGGACCGGGGAGCTGTTTTTT	CASSIGQGTGELFF
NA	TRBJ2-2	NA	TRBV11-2	TGTGCCAGCAGCTTAGAGGGGGCGGGAGTTGGCACCGGGGAGCTGTTTTTT	CASSLEGAGVGTGELFF
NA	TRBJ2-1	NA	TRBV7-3	TGTGCCAGCAGCTTAAGCGTGGGAGGTTGGGAGCAGTTCTTC	CASSLSVGGWEQFF
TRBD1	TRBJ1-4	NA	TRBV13	TGTGCCAGCAGCCAGGGACAGAATGAAAAACTGTTTTTT	CASSQGQNEKLFF
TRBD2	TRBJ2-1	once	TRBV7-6	TGTGCCAGCAGCTTCGGACTAGCGGGGCTGTACAATGAGCAGTTCTTC	CASSFGLAGLYNEQFF
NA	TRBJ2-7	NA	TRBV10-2	TGCGCCAGCAGTGAATCGACAGGACGGGCGTGGGAGCAGTACTTC	CASSESTGRAWEQYF
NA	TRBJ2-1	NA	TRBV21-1	TGTGCCAGCAGCAAAGATTGGACAGGGGGGAATGAGCAGTTCTTC	CASSKDWTGGNEQFF
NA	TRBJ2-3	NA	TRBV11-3	TGTGCCAGCAGCTTAGAACTCATCAGGGAGCGCCGCAAGTTAGGAGATACGCAGTATTTT	CASSLELIRERRKLGDTQYF
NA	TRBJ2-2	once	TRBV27	TGTGCCAGCAGTTTAACAGGAACCGGGGAGCTGTTTTTT	CASSLTGTGELFF
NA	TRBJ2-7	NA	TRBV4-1	TGCGCCAGCAGCCAAGTCGGGAACTACGAGCAGTACTTC	CASSQVGNYEQYF
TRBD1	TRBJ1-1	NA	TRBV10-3	TGTGCCGCCCTCGATGACAGGGGCAGTAGTAAAGCTTTCTTT	CAALDDRGSSKAFF
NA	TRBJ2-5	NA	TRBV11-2	TGTGCCAGCAGCGCACCACTAGGATTCGAGACCCAGTACTTC	CASSAPLGFETQYF
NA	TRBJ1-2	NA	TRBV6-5	TGTGCCAGCAGTTTGTTAGAGGAACCGTCTTTGTATGGCTACACCTTC	CASSLLEEPSLYGYTF
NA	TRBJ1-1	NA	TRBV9	TGTGCCAGCAGCGTACAGGGGAACACTGAAGCTTTCTTT	CASSVQGNTEAFF
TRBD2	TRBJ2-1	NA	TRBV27	TGTGCCAGCAGGCCCGGGACTAGCGGGTGGGGCGAGCAGTTCTTC	CASRPGTSGWGEQFF
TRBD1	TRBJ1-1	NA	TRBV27	TGTGCCAGCAGTCTCGGACAGGGCGGCACTGAAGCTTTCTTT	CASSLGQGGTEAFF
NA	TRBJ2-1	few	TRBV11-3	TGTGCCAGCAGCTTAGTAAGGACAAGGAACTACAATGAGCAGTTCTTC	CASSLVRTRNYNEQFF
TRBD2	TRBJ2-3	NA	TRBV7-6	TGTGCCAGCAGCGGACTAGCGGGGGGGACCACAGATACGCAGTATTTT	CASSGLAGGTTDTQYF
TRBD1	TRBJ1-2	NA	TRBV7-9	TGTGCCAGCTCTGATACTGGGACAGGGGGCAACTATGGCTACACCTTC	CASSDTGTGGNYGYTF
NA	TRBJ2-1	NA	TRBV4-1	TGCGCCAGCAGCCAAGATCTGGGGCCGCCCTTCAATGAGCAGTTCTTC	CASSQDLGPPFNEQFF
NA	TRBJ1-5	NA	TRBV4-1	TGCGCCAGCAGCTCTGACGGGGGCGGTCAGCCCCAGCATTTT	CASSSDGGGQPQHF
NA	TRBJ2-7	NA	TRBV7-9	TGTGCCAGCAGCTTAACTGTGGTGAGGTACGAGCAGTACTTC	CASSLTVVRYEQYF
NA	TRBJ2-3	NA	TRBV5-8	TGTGCCAGCAGATCCAGGTTCGGGCAAAAGGCCGTGCTAGCCACAGATACGCAGTATTTT	CASRSRFGQKAVLATDTQYF
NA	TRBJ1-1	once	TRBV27	TGTGCCAGCAGTTTGGGCAGCCCGAACACTGAAGCTTTCTTT	CASSLGSPNTEAFF
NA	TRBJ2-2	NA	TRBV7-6	TGTGCCAGCAGCCCTCCCTACCCGAGCACCGGGGAGCTGTTTTTT	CASSPPYPSTGELFF
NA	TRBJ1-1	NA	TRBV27	TGTGCCAGCAGTGCTATCTTGAACACTGAAGCTTTCTTT	CASSAILNTEAFF
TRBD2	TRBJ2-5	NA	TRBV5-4	TGTGCCAGCAGCTTGGATGCGGGAGCAGAGACCCAGTACTTC	CASSLDAGAETQYF
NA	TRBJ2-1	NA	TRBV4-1	TGCGCCAGCAGCCAAGTCAAGGGGGCAGGGGGGTACAATGAGCAGTTCTTC	CASSQVKGAGGYNEQFF
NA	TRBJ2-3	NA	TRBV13	TGTGCCAGCAGGCTGGGTGGGGGGAATACAGATACGCAGTATTTT	CASRLGGGNTDTQYF
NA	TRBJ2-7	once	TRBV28	TGTGCCAGCAGTTTAGGGGTAGGGGGCGAGCAGTACTTC	CASSLGVGGEQYF
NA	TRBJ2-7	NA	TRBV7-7	TGTGCTAGCAGCCCAACGACAAGGGTTCGGTACGAGCAGTACTTC	CASSPTTRVRYEQYF
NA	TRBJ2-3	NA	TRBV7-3	TGTGCCAGCAGCTCCGGGACAACTAGCACAGATACGCAGTATTTT	CASSSGTTSTDTQYF
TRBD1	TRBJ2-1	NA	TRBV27	TGTGCCAGCAGTTTACATCTACAGGGGGTTGGGAATGAGCAGTTCTTC	CASSLHLQGVGNEQFF
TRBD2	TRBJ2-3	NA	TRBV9	TGTGCCAGCAGCCCAATAGCGGGAGGCACAGATACGCAGTATTTT	CASSPIAGGTDTQYF
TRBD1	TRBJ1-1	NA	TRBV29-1	TGCAGCGTGGACAGGGGCGGAGGTGAAGCTTTCTTT	CSVDRGGGEAFF